This T cell receptor beta chain was captured by sequencing in a study of identical twins. TCRdb itself ran the 5' RACE reads through MiXCR, one entry per CDR3 protein. The sample yields around 490,000 distinct CDR3 sequences, 20% to 25% seen once. The CDR3 is made up of 16 amino acids. V dropped 5 bases and J dropped 3 bases, with 18 bases sitting between them. Germline V CDR1 and CDR2: LNHNV, YYDKDF (reference sequence). This sample also belongs to another study, concerning yellow fever vaccine responses in identical twins.

The receptor was derived from a woman aged 18-30 years in good health. The sample was CD4+ T cells sorted from blood. The rearrangement links TRBV15 to TRBJ2-3; D is perhaps TRBD1 (6 bases). CDR3 region: CATSPARGLGTDTQYF. As DNA, the CDR3 is TGTGCCACCAGCCCCGCCAGGGGATTGGGGACAGATACGCAGTATTTT. Based on the CDR3 plus reference TRBV15 and TRBJ2-3, the full variable domain is DAMVIQNPRYQVTQFGKPVTLSCSQTLNHNVMYWYQQKSSQAPKLLFHYYDKDFNNEADTPDNFQSRRPNTSFCFLDIRSPGLGDTAMYLCATSPARGLGTDTQYFGPGTRLTVL.